This T cell receptor (beta chain) emerged from a study of OX40 agonist ivuxolimab in advanced cancers. Study at large: Patients were dosed intravenously with ivuxolimab at 0.01 to 10 mg/kg every 2 weeks.

As concerns this clone: What it binds is unknown.

General observations from the study: Fewer expanded clones were found on average in CD4+ than in CD8+ T cells. Partial responders treated at 0.1-3.0 mg/kg exhibited clonal expansion among the lowest measured.

The repertoire was sequenced with immunoSEQ multiplex PCR; TCRdb's copy has only in-frame clones and lacks some. The data show more than 50,000 clones, about four fifths seen once. The germline CDR1 and CDR2 sequences are MNHEY and SVGAGI. Between the trimmed V and J ends, which lost 6 bases and 6 bases, there was a span of 14 bases. The CDR3 has 13 residues. This chain connects TRBV6-5 to TRBJ1-2; no reliable D call. The source is an adult with an advanced solid tumor such as melanoma, head and neck, liver or kidney cancer. The source was CD4+ or CD8+ T cells sorted from blood, collected in a trial of the OX40 agonist ivuxolimab. CDR3 DNA sequence: TGTGCCAGCAGCTACATGGAGGGTAATGGCTACACCTTC. It translates to CASSYMEGNGYTF.